This passage covers 19 T cell receptor beta chains from one sample sequenced in a study of T cell changes during pregnancy in multiple sclerosis. TCRdb's copy holds only in-frame clones and misses some; the assay was immunoSEQ multiplex PCR. The profile shows under 75,000 clones, around 91% of them singletons. Sample: peripheral blood, taken in the third trimester of pregnancy. Receptor source: a female donor in good health, enrolled as a control in a pregnancy study.

This chain uses TRBV6-5 with TRBJ1-2, with TRBD1 identical over 9 bases. The V gene's germline CDR1 is MNHEY and CDR2 SVGAGI. V trimming: 10 bases; J trimming: 8 bases; junction bases outside the gene matches: 11. This CDR3 is 13 amino acids long. CDR3 amino acids: CATRPGQGRGYTF. The CDR3 DNA reads TGTGCCACCAGACCAGGACAGGGGAGAGGCTACACCTTC.

This clone was found once. This chain connects TRBV9 to TRBJ1-3; the match to TRBD1 covers 8 bases. The CDR3 length is 17 residues. J gave up 0 bases and V 4 bases, and 9 bases lay outside the gene matches. The germline gives CDR1 SGDLS, CDR2 YYNGEE. The CDR3 DNA reads as TGTGCCAGCAGCTCCCAGACAGGGGACTACTCTGGAAACACCATATATTTT. Translation gives CASSSQTGDYSGNTIYF. Supplemented by reference TRBV9 and TRBJ1-3, the full variable domain reads DSGVTQTPKHLITATGQRVTLRCSPRSGDLSVYWYQQSLDQGLQFLIQYYNGEERAKGNILERFSAQQFPDLHSELNLSSLELGDSALYFCASSSQTGDYSGNTIYFGEGSWLTVV.

This chain joins TRBV6-1 and TRBJ1-3; D perhaps matches TRBD1 (5 bases). Trimming took off 1 base at V and 2 bases at J, with 9 bases between the two ends. Germline CDR1 and CDR2: MNHNS and SASEGT. The length of the CDR3 is 15 residues. CDR3: CASSEVGGAGNTIYF. In nucleotides, the CDR3 is TGTGCCAGCAGTGAAGTTGGGGGGGCTGGAAACACCATATATTTT.

As DNA, the CDR3 is TGTGCCTGGAGTAACAGGGGTGGGGGGTACGAGCAGTACTTC. This sequence encodes CAWSNRGGGYEQYF. The chain couples TRBV30 to TRBJ2-7; weak D call: TRBD1 (7 bases). Per germline, CDR1 GTSNPN and CDR2 SVGIG (reference sequence). V lost 2 bases and J lost 4, with 15 bases in between. The CDR3 loop spans 14 amino acids.

The rearrangement uses TRBV28 and TRBJ2-1; D may be TRBD2 (6 bases). Per the germline V gene, CDR1 is MDHEN and CDR2 is SYDVKM. There are 14 residues in the CDR3. V dropped 1 base and J dropped 9 bases, with 13 bases sitting between them. The CDR3 DNA is TGTGCCAGCAGTTTATCCTTTGCCGGGGGTGAGCAGTTCTTC. Translating gives CASSLSFAGGEQFF.

V is TRBV7-2 and J is TRBJ2-5, with 7 positions matching TRBD2. CDR3 length equals 15 residues. Germline trimming cut 3 bases from V and 2 bases from J; bases unmatched to any gene: 6. The germline CDR1 and CDR2 sequences are SGHTA and FQGNSA. CDR3 sequence: CASSFQAGRQETQYF. CDR3 DNA sequence: TGTGCCAGCAGCTTTCAAGCGGGGCGACAAGAGACCCAGTACTTC. Complete variable domain (other parts from reference TRBV7-2 and TRBJ2-5): GAGVSQSPSNKVTEKGKDVELRCDPISGHTALYWYRQSLGQGLEFLIYFQGNSAPDKSGLPSDRFSAERTGGSVSTLTIQRTQQEDSAVYLCASSFQAGRQETQYFGPGTRLLVL.

The chain joins TRBV5-4 to TRBJ2-1; 8 nucleotides align to TRBD1. J was trimmed by 8 bases and V by 2 bases; bases with no gene match: 6. Per germline, CDR1 SGHNT and CDR2 YYREEE (reference sequence). CDR3 size: 14 residues. CDR3 sequence reads: CASSFRTGGDEQFF. Here the CDR3 DNA reads TGTGCCAGCAGCTTCCGAACAGGGGGAGATGAGCAGTTCTTC.

Comment on this clone: The sample contains more than one DNA sequence encoding this CDR3. The chain recombines TRBV19 with TRBJ1-2; D perhaps matches TRBD1 (6 bases). CDR3 length: 13 residues. Per germline, CDR1 LNHDA and CDR2 SQIVND (reference sequence). Trimming cost V 9 bases and J 6 bases, with 17 bases left between them. CDR3 in amino acids: CASTRGQGNGYTF. CDR3 nucleotides: TGTGCCAGCACCCGGGGTCAGGGGAATGGCTACACCTTC.

The V call is TRBV4-1, the J call TRBJ1-2; 8 nucleotides line up with TRBD1. The CDR3 contains 15 residues. Germline CDR1 reads MGHRA; CDR2 reads YSYEKL. The junction had 12 bases not matched to a gene; V was cut back by 4 bases and J by 8 bases. CDR3 region: CASSPPQGQGGGYTF. The CDR3 region has the DNA TGCGCCAGCAGCCCTCCCCAAGGACAGGGAGGAGGCTACACCTTC.

This clone came up a few times. The chain employs TRBV10-1 and TRBJ1-5; weak D call: TRBD1 (6 bases). With 8 bases removed from V and 9 bases from J, the gap between germline ends came to 20 bases. CDR3 size: 14 residues. Germline CDR1 WNHNN, CDR2 SYGVQD (reference sequence). The CDR3 protein is CASFPQGTQRPQHF. The CDR3 DNA is TGCGCCAGCTTCCCCCAGGGGACCCAAAGGCCCCAGCATTTT.

The table lists this clone with a count of one. This sequence joins TRBV19 and TRBJ2-1; D possibly corresponds to TRBD1 (6 bases). V was trimmed by 11 bases and J by 0 bases, leaving 14 bases between them. CDR3 length: 14 residues. CDR1 LNHDA and CDR2 SQIVND come from the germline V gene (reference sequence). The CDR3 DNA is TGTGCCTCCTTAGGACAGACCTCCTACAATGAGCAGTTCTTC. Translation: CASLGQTSYNEQFF.

This clone was observed a single time. V usage is TRBV14 and J usage is TRBJ1-2; 8 bases match TRBD1. Trimming removed 4 bases from V and 4 bases from J; junction bases left unmatched: 5. This CDR3 comprises 14 residues. Germline loops: CDR1 SGHDN, CDR2 FVKESK. CDR3 in amino acids: CASSRQGAFYGYTF. CDR3 DNA: TGTGCCAGCAGCCGGCAGGGGGCTTTCTATGGCTACACCTTC.

The chain links TRBV6-5 to TRBJ1-1; D ambiguous. CDR1 is MNHEY, CDR2 SVGAGI, per germline. The ends were cut back, 2 bases at V and 6 bases at J, with 4 bases in the middle. This CDR3 contains 11 residues. CDR3 DNA sequence: TGTGCCAGCAGTTACCTGTCTGAAGCTTTCTTT. This sequence encodes CASSYLSEAFF.

This rearrangement joins TRBV7-3 to TRBJ2-5; maybe TRBD2 (7 bases). Germline CDR1 and CDR2: SGHTA and FQGTGA. This CDR3 has 14 residues. V was clipped by 5 bases and J by 5 bases, with 15 bases between them. Here the CDR3 DNA reads TGTGCCAGCAGCCCGACGGGGGGCTCGGAGACCCAGTACTTC. This encodes CASSPTGGSETQYF.

This clone has just one count. The chain carries TRBV7-9 and TRBJ2-2; TRBD1 matches at 7 bases. The ends lost 0 bases at V and 3 bases at J; junction bases unmatched: 7. The CDR3 loop spans 17 amino acids. Germline assignment: CDR1 SEHNR and CDR2 FQNEAQ (reference sequence). For the CDR3, the DNA is TGTGCCAGCAGCTTAGCGACAGGGTGGTCGGACACCGGGGAGCTGTTTTTT. It specifies CASSLATGWSDTGELFF. Filled out from reference TRBV7-9 and TRBJ2-2, the complete variable domain reads DTGVSQNPRHKITKRGQNVTFRCDPISEHNRLYWYRQTLGQGPEFLTYFQNEAQLEKSRLLSDRFSAERPKGSFSTLEIQRTEQGDSAMYLCASSLATGWSDTGELFFGEGSRLTVL.

This chain links TRBV5-6 with TRBJ2-2; D ambiguous. Trimming removed 0 bases at V and 1 base at J, with 10 bases between. CDR1 and CDR2 from the germline V gene are SGHDT and YYEEEE. The CDR3 runs 16 residues. For the CDR3, the DNA is TGTGCCAGCAGCTTGGTCCCCAGACAGAACACCGGGGAGCTGTTTTTT. It translates to CASSLVPRQNTGELFF. The variable domain in full, with the rest retrieved from reference TRBV5-6 and TRBJ2-2, is DAGVTQSPTHLIKTRGQQVTLRCSPKSGHDTVSWYQQALGQGPQFIFQYYEEEERQRGNFPDRFSGHQFPNYSSELNVNALLLGDSALYLCASSLVPRQNTGELFFGEGSRLTVL.

This chain links TRBV5-1 with TRBJ2-2; TRBD1 might be the D (6 bases). V lost 4 bases to trimming and J lost 3 bases, with 13 bases between them. This CDR3 spans 15 amino acids. CDR1 and CDR2 from the germline V gene are SGHRS and YFSETQ. The CDR3 reads CASSQRGSDTGELFF. The CDR3 nucleotides are TGCGCCAGCAGCCAAAGGGGGTCAGACACCGGGGAGCTGTTTTTT.

The chain couples TRBV11-3 to TRBJ2-7, with 8 bases fitting TRBD1. Looked up from germline, CDR1 is SGHNT and CDR2 is YENEEA. The length of the CDR3 is 13 residues. Trimming removed 3 bases from V and 4 bases from J; junction bases left unmatched: 2. CDR3 region: CASSLRQGYEQYF. For the CDR3, the DNA is TGTGCCAGCAGCTTGAGACAGGGGTACGAGCAGTACTTC.

The chain recombines TRBV9 with TRBJ2-3; 7 nucleotides line up with TRBD2. The CDR3 runs to 18 residues. Germline-derived CDR1 and CDR2 are SGDLS and YYNGEE. V was clipped by 4 bases and J by 5 bases; unmatched bases: 19. DNA of the CDR3: TGTGCCAGCAGCCCGCGGAGAGGTTCGAGCGGGGATCAAGATACGCAGTATTTT. Protein product: CASSPRRGSSGDQDTQYF.